This TCR beta chain came from a study of cytomegalovirus exposure and HLA in healthy donors. In the study overall: There were under 130 million unique TCR beta sequences, drawn from about 179 million T cells, in an earlier analysis. Notes on the study in general: Analysis was carried out at a later point, and it linked a missense DCLRE1C variant to TCR beta V- and J-gene trimming.

The CDR3 runs 16 residues. Trimming stripped 7 bases from V and 4 bases from J, with 22 bases between. CDR1 is SEHNR, CDR2 FQNEAQ, per germline (reference sequence). The table lists this clone with a few counts. Its antigen is still unknown. The PCR employed 60 Vbeta primers together with 13 Jbeta primers. TCRdb keeps only in-frame clones here, not all; method: immunoSEQ multiplex PCR. In the table there are under 150,000 clones, roughly 71% of which are singletons. What was sequenced was PBMCs. The gene calls are TRBV7-9 and TRBJ1-2, with D perhaps TRBD1 (5 bases). The TCR originated in a man between 18 and 35 years old in good health and CMV-seropositive. This chain's CDR3 is CASTQAGTLKTYGYTF. The CDR3, as DNA: TGTGCCAGCACGCAAGCGGGGACCCTGAAAACCTATGGCTACACCTTC.